One sample yielded the 23 T cell receptor beta chains listed below, sequenced in a study of cytomegalovirus exposure and HLA in healthy donors. PCR used 60 Vbeta primers and 13 Jbeta primers. Data came from immunoSEQ multiplex PCR; TCRdb stores just in-frame clones and leaves some out. This table has over 150,000 clones, about three quarters appearing once. The sequenced sample was PBMCs. Receptors were obtained from a middle-aged woman in good health and CMV-seropositive.

The gene calls are TRBV7-2 and TRBJ1-1; 7 nucleotides match TRBD1. The CDR3 has 17 amino acids. Germline trimming cut 0 bases from V and 4 bases from J; bases unmatched to any gene: 11. Germline V gene sequence: CDR1 SGHTA, CDR2 FQGNSA. This CDR3 is CASSLAAGQAGGTEAFF. CDR3 in DNA: TGTGCCAGCAGCTTAGCTGCTGGACAGGCAGGTGGCACTGAAGCTTTCTTT.

The chain uses TRBV7-2 and TRBJ2-7, with 11 bases that match TRBD1. There are 15 residues in the CDR3. Germline V gene lookup returns CDR1 SGHTA and CDR2 FQGNSA. Germline trimming cut 1 base from V and 5 bases from J; bases unmatched to any gene: 4. The CDR3 region is CASSLEGQGADEQYF. CDR3 DNA sequence: TGTGCCAGCAGCTTAGAAGGACAGGGGGCTGACGAGCAGTACTTC.

V gene TRBV19 combines with J gene TRBJ1-4; D perhaps matches TRBD1 (6 bases). CDR1 and CDR2 (germline): LNHDA, SQIVND (reference sequence). The CDR3 is 13 amino acids. The V and J ends lost 11 bases and 4 bases respectively, with 14 bases between them. The DNA of the CDR3 is TGTGCCGTATTGGACAGCAATAATGAAAAACTGTTTTTT. It codes for CAVLDSNNEKLFF. The full variable domain, its missing parts supplied by reference TRBV19 and TRBJ1-4, is DGGITQSPKYLFRKEGQNVTLSCEQNLNHDAMYWYRQDPGQGLRLIYYSQIVNDFQKGDIAEGYSVSREKKESFPLTVTSAQKNPTAFYLCAVLDSNNEKLFFGSGTQLSVL.

This sequence joins TRBV6-4 and TRBJ1-2, with D tentatively TRBD1 (6 bases). The V gene's germline CDR1 is MRHNA and CDR2 SNTAGT. V shed 2 bases and J shed 8 bases, with 15 bases lying between them. This CDR3 is built from 14 residues. CDR3 DNA sequence: TGTGCCAGCAGTGACCAGCCAGGGGCTATCGGCTACACCTTC. Its translation: CASSDQPGAIGYTF.

V usage is TRBV7-2 and J usage is TRBJ1-2; TRBD1 might be the D (5 bases). The CDR3 contains 17 residues. The germline V gene encodes CDR1 SGHTA and CDR2 FQGNSA. V was trimmed by 1 base and J by 5 bases, leaving 20 bases between them. CDR3 region: CASSLEQGAARIYGYTF. The CDR3 DNA is TGTGCCAGCAGCTTAGAACAAGGGGCGGCCCGAATTTATGGCTACACCTTC.

This clone was detected a few times. The chain employs TRBV5-4 and TRBJ2-2; 9 bases are a match to TRBD1. J gave up 6 bases and V 0 bases, and 3 bases lay outside the gene matches. In germline, CDR1 is SGHNT, CDR2 YYREEE (reference sequence). This CDR3 is 15 amino acids long. The CDR3 protein is CASSLGDREAGELFF. The CDR3 DNA follows: TGTGCCAGCAGCTTGGGGGACAGGGAGGCCGGGGAGCTGTTTTTT.

This chain uses TRBV9 with TRBJ2-7; D is possibly TRBD2 (5 bases). The CDR3 contains 15 residues. Trimming pared 0 bases from V and 2 bases from J, leaving 12 bases between. CDR1 SGDLS and CDR2 YYNGEE come from the germline V gene. CDR3 in DNA: TGTGCCAGCAGCGTAGAAAGCGGCAGTACCTACGAGCAGTACTTC. Amino acids: CASSVESGSTYEQYF.

The chain uses TRBV19 and TRBJ1-1; D perhaps matches TRBD1 (5 bases). CDR1 is LNHDA, CDR2 SQIVND, per germline (reference sequence). The CDR3 is made up of 13 amino acids. The V end was cut by 3 bases, the J end by 5 bases, with 10 bases between. The DNA of the CDR3 is TGTGCCAGTAGTATCCCAGGGAGGACTGAAGCTTTCTTT. Translated, it gives CASSIPGRTEAFF. Together with reference TRBV19 and TRBJ1-1, the CDR3 gives the full variable domain: DGGITQSPKYLFRKEGQNVTLSCEQNLNHDAMYWYRQDPGQGLRLIYYSQIVNDFQKGDIAEGYSVSREKKESFPLTVTSAQKNPTAFYLCASSIPGRTEAFFGQGTRLTVV.

This chain links TRBV4-2 with TRBJ1-2; a weak D match, TRBD1 (5 bases). V lost 0 bases and J 0 bases, leaving 11 bases between the germline ends. Germline CDR1 is LGHNA and CDR2 is YNFKEQ. CDR3 size: 16 residues. CDR3 protein: CASSQDQRGANYGYTF. The CDR3 bases are TGTGCCAGCAGCCAAGATCAACGGGGGGCTAACTATGGCTACACCTTC.

The J gene is TRBJ2-1, the V gene TRBV10-1, with 7 positions matching TRBD1. The CDR3 loop spans 16 amino acids. Germline values: CDR1 WNHNN, CDR2 SYGVQD (reference sequence). After removal of 6 bases from V and 0 bases from J, the junction contained 8 bases not matched to a gene. CDR3 in amino acids: CASRDSSGGSYNEQFF. In nucleotides, the CDR3 is TGCGCCAGCAGGGACTCTTCAGGGGGCTCCTACAATGAGCAGTTCTTC.

This clone was detected once. The rearrangement links TRBV7-6 to TRBJ1-1, with TRBD1 matching over 7 bases. The CDR3 is 17 amino acids. With 6 bases clipped from V and 0 bases from J, the junction kept 13 bases outside the gene matches. Germline V gene data show CDR1 as SGHVS and CDR2 as FNYEAQ. The chain's CDR3 is CASSFRQGGTMNTEAFF. CDR3 nucleotides: TGTGCCAGCAGTTTTAGACAGGGTGGAACCATGAACACTGAAGCTTTCTTT.

V usage is TRBV6-5 and J usage is TRBJ1-1; D ambiguous. The ends were cut back, 0 bases at V and 4 bases at J, with 12 bases in the middle. The length of the CDR3 is 15 residues. Germline lookup yields CDR1 MNHEY and CDR2 SVGAGI. DNA for the CDR3: TGTGCCAGCAGTTACTCTAGCGGGGTAGGCACTGAAGCTTTCTTT. This translates into CASSYSSGVGTEAFF.

The chain couples TRBV7-2 to TRBJ2-5, with 9 bases that match TRBD1. J was trimmed by 6 bases and V by 6 bases; bases with no gene match: 11. This CDR3 has 15 residues. Germline CDR1 SGHTA, CDR2 FQGNSA. CDR3 amino acids: CASRNTGQGPQTQYF. CDR3 coding DNA: TGTGCCAGCAGAAATACGGGACAGGGTCCGCAGACCCAGTACTTC.

The chain is built from TRBV7-6 and TRBJ1-1; D remains ambiguous. Per the germline V gene, CDR1 is SGHVS and CDR2 is FNYEAQ. The CDR3 runs to 14 residues. Trimming shortened V by 4 bases and J by 5 bases, and 14 bases separated the two germline ends. The CDR3 spells CASSSGPRGTEAFF. The CDR3 DNA is TGTGCCAGCAGCTCCGGTCCCCGCGGGACTGAAGCTTTCTTT.

In its sample, this clone was seen a few times. The chain links TRBV28 to TRBJ1-2; 9 bases match TRBD1. The CDR3 loop spans 16 amino acids. Per germline, CDR1 MDHEN and CDR2 SYDVKM. V lost 5 bases to trimming and J lost 4 bases; unmatched junction nucleotides: 11. The CDR3 loop is CASSASHRGPGYGYTF. In DNA, the CDR3 is TGTGCCAGCAGTGCGAGCCACAGGGGGCCGGGCTATGGCTACACCTTC.

The chain links TRBV5-4 to TRBJ2-1, with D possibly matching TRBD1 (6 bases). This CDR3 spans 14 amino acids. CDR1 and CDR2 from the germline V gene are SGHNT and YYREEE (reference sequence). Trimming removed 2 bases at V and 5 bases at J, with 11 bases between. The CDR3 region is CASSFAGTNNEQFF. The CDR3 DNA sequence: TGTGCCAGCAGCTTCGCCGGGACAAACAATGAGCAGTTCTTC. The full variable domain, with the rest looked up from reference TRBV5-4 and TRBJ2-1, is ETGVTQSPTHLIKTRGQQVTLRCSSQSGHNTVSWYQQALGQGPQFIFQYYREEENGRGNFPPRFSGLQFPNYSSELNVNALELDDSALYLCASSFAGTNNEQFFGPGTRLTVL.

This clone has only one observation. This chain links TRBV5-8 with TRBJ1-5; tentative D call: TRBD1 (6 bases). The CDR3 runs to 13 residues. Per the germline V gene, CDR1 is SGHTS and CDR2 is YDEGEE. The germline V and J ends were trimmed by 5 bases and 6 bases, with 12 bases remaining between them. The CDR3 here is CASSTGLGQPQHF. The CDR3 region has the DNA TGTGCCAGCAGTACAGGGCTGGGTCAGCCCCAGCATTTT.

The rearrangement joins TRBV30 to TRBJ2-3; the match to TRBD1 covers 7 bases. V lost 0 bases and J lost 1; bases outside the gene matches: 1. CDR3 length: 14 residues. Germline lookup yields CDR1 GTSNPN and CDR2 SVGIG (reference sequence). Here the CDR3 DNA reads TGTGCCTGGAGTGTTACAGGGGGCACAGATACGCAGTATTTT. This gives the protein CAWSVTGGTDTQYF.

The CDR3 nucleotides read TGTGCCAGTTCAACCTACGAGGACACTGAAGCTTTCTTT. This translates into CASSTYEDTEAFF. The V gene is TRBV9, the J gene TRBJ1-1, with unresolved D. This CDR3 is built from 13 residues. The V gene's germline CDR1 is SGDLS and CDR2 YYNGEE. V lost 8 bases to trimming and J lost 3 bases, with 14 bases between them.

CDR3 in DNA: TGTGCCAGCAGCTTCCTAGCGGGAGGCGAGCAGTACTTC. Translated, it gives CASSFLAGGEQYF. J is TRBJ2-7 and V is TRBV11-2, with 11 bases lining up with TRBD2. CDR3 length equals 13 residues. Trimming at V came to 3 bases and at J to 6 bases, leaving 1 base not matched to a gene. Germline CDR1 reads SGHAT; CDR2 reads FQNNGV.

The gene calls are TRBV19 and TRBJ2-7, with D unresolved. V was pared by 1 base and J by 0 bases, with 13 bases between. The germline gives CDR1 LNHDA, CDR2 SQIVND (reference sequence). This CDR3 has 16 amino acids. The CDR3 nucleotides are TGTGCCAGTAGTATAGGGGCTTTTGGTAGCTCCTACGAGCAGTACTTC. It specifies CASSIGAFGSSYEQYF.

J is TRBJ1-1 and V is TRBV5-1; no reliable D call. This CDR3 spans 13 amino acids. Germline loops: CDR1 SGHRS, CDR2 YFSETQ. Deletions cut 2 bases from V and 5 bases from J, with 10 bases between. DNA for the CDR3: TGCGCCAGCAGCTTCGGCGGGCGGACTGAAGCTTTCTTT. As protein: CASSFGGRTEAFF. Full variable domain (outside the CDR3, taken from reference TRBV5-1 and TRBJ1-1): KAGVTQTPRYLIKTRGQQVTLSCSPISGHRSVSWYQQTPGQGLQFLFEYFSETQRNKGNFPGRFSGRQFSNSRSEMNVSTLELGDSALYLCASSFGGRTEAFFGQGTRLTVV.

The V gene is TRBV5-4, the J gene TRBJ2-5, with 11 bases lining up with TRBD2. The last part of the DNA fits TRBJ2-7 better; the J call may be wrong. The CDR3 length is 18 residues. The germline V gene encodes CDR1 SGHNT and CDR2 YYREEE (reference sequence). The CDR3 region is CASSLAPSGRPVSYEQYF. For the CDR3, the DNA is TGTGCCAGCAGCTTGGCCCCTAGCGGGAGGCCCGTCTCCTACGAGCAGTACTTC.